Listed below are T cell receptor beta chains from one sample, sequenced in a study of T cell changes during pregnancy in multiple sclerosis. Clones were sequenced by immunoSEQ multiplex PCR, and TCRdb holds only the in-frame ones, with some missing. Of about 20,000 clones in the sample, 88% were seen once. The sample was CD8+ T cells from peripheral blood mononuclear cells, taken in the third trimester of pregnancy. The origin of the receptors is a female donor in good health, enrolled as a control in a pregnancy study. Both conserved end residues are part of each CDR3. A D gene is named only where the DNA matches it firmly. Some rows mark clone size as missing; the rest say once, few, many or name a class of expanded clone.

j_call: TRBJ2-2
v_call: TRBV27
clone_size: NA
d_call: NA
cdr3_aa: CASSLGINTGELFF
cdr3_nt: TGTGCCAGCAGTCTCGGGATCAACACCGGGGAGCTGTTTTTT

j_call: TRBJ2-3
v_call: TRBV6-4
clone_size: NA
d_call: TRBD2
cdr3_aa: CASSPQAGGVDTQYF
cdr3_nt: TGTGCCAGCAGTCCACAGGCGGGAGGGGTAGATACGCAGTATTTT

j_call: TRBJ2-4
v_call: TRBV10-1
clone_size: NA
d_call: TRBD2
cdr3_aa: CASSEFVMTSGKNLAKNIQYF
cdr3_nt: TGCGCCAGCAGTGAATTCGTGATGACTAGCGGGAAGAACTTAGCCAAAAACATTCAGTACTTC

j_call: TRBJ2-5
v_call: TRBV7-9
clone_size: NA
d_call: TRBD2
cdr3_aa: CATGTSGNETQYF
cdr3_nt: TGTGCCACCGGGACTAGCGGGAACGAGACCCAGTACTTC

j_call: TRBJ2-5
v_call: TRBV9
clone_size: NA
d_call: TRBD1
cdr3_aa: CASSAPGQGARETQYF
cdr3_nt: TGTGCCAGCAGCGCCCCTGGACAGGGGGCGAGAGAGACCCAGTACTTC

j_call: TRBJ2-7
v_call: TRBV6-5
clone_size: once
d_call: TRBD2
cdr3_aa: CASRGLAGGYYEQYF
cdr3_nt: TGTGCCAGCAGAGGACTAGCGGGAGGGTACTACGAGCAGTACTTC

j_call: TRBJ2-3
v_call: TRBV7-9
clone_size: NA
d_call: NA
cdr3_aa: CATGLVVWDTQYF
cdr3_nt: TGTGCCACAGGGCTAGTCGTCTGGGATACGCAGTATTTT

j_call: TRBJ2-2
v_call: TRBV30
clone_size: NA
d_call: TRBD2
cdr3_aa: CAWSLPGLAAGELFF
cdr3_nt: TGTGCCTGGAGTTTGCCGGGACTAGCAGCCGGGGAGCTGTTTTTT

j_call: TRBJ1-1
v_call: TRBV2
clone_size: NA
d_call: TRBD1
cdr3_aa: CASSEVGQGLNTEAFF
cdr3_nt: TGTGCCAGCAGTGAAGTAGGACAGGGGTTGAACACTGAAGCTTTCTTT

j_call: TRBJ2-5
v_call: TRBV4-2
clone_size: few
d_call: TRBD2
cdr3_aa: CASSQADGRGRETQYF
cdr3_nt: TGTGCCAGCAGCCAAGCGGACGGGAGGGGTCGAGAGACCCAGTACTTC

j_call: TRBJ1-1
v_call: TRBV5-1
clone_size: NA
d_call: TRBD1
cdr3_aa: CASRGDRDVTNTEAFF
cdr3_nt: TGCGCCAGCAGAGGGGACAGAGATGTTACGAACACTGAAGCTTTCTTT

j_call: TRBJ1-5
v_call: TRBV6-1
clone_size: NA
d_call: NA
cdr3_aa: CASSEEGPSNQPQHF
cdr3_nt: TGTGCCAGCAGTGAGGAGGGACCTTCCAATCAGCCCCAGCATTTT

j_call: TRBJ1-4
v_call: TRBV7-2
clone_size: NA
d_call: NA
cdr3_aa: CASSRWDKQEKLFF
cdr3_nt: TGTGCCAGCTCTCGTTGGGACAAACAGGAAAAACTGTTTTTT

j_call: TRBJ1-1
v_call: TRBV19
clone_size: NA
d_call: NA
cdr3_aa: CASSIQGLNTEAFF
cdr3_nt: TGTGCCAGTAGTATTCAGGGGCTGAACACTGAAGCTTTCTTT

j_call: TRBJ2-6
v_call: TRBV30
clone_size: NA
d_call: NA
cdr3_aa: CAWTVYSLSGANVLTF
cdr3_nt: TGTGCCTGGACCGTCTACAGCCTTTCTGGGGCCAACGTCCTGACTTTC

j_call: TRBJ2-7
v_call: TRBV4-1
clone_size: NA
d_call: NA
cdr3_aa: CASSQGGIGLGEQYF
cdr3_nt: TGCGCCAGCAGCCAAGGAGGGATCGGCTTGGGCGAGCAGTACTTC

j_call: TRBJ1-4
v_call: TRBV2
clone_size: NA
d_call: TRBD1
cdr3_aa: CASRIQGAGEKLFF
cdr3_nt: TGTGCCAGCAGGATACAGGGGGCCGGTGAAAAACTGTTTTTT

j_call: TRBJ2-1
v_call: TRBV5-5
clone_size: NA
d_call: TRBD2
cdr3_aa: CASSVGGKSDEQFF
cdr3_nt: TGTGCCAGCAGCGTCGGGGGGAAATCCGATGAGCAGTTCTTC

j_call: TRBJ2-7
v_call: TRBV6-5
clone_size: NA
d_call: TRBD2
cdr3_aa: CASSYRTSGYEQYF
cdr3_nt: TGTGCCAGCAGTTACAGGACTAGCGGATACGAGCAGTACTTC

j_call: TRBJ1-6
v_call: TRBV21-1
clone_size: NA
d_call: NA
cdr3_aa: CASRDRGHNSPLHF
cdr3_nt: TGTGCCAGCAGGGACAGGGGGCATAATTCACCCCTCCACTTT

j_call: TRBJ2-7
v_call: TRBV27
clone_size: NA
d_call: NA
cdr3_aa: CATRFNRFHEQYF
cdr3_nt: TGTGCCACCAGGTTTAACAGGTTCCACGAGCAGTACTTC

j_call: TRBJ1-6
v_call: TRBV15
clone_size: once
d_call: NA
cdr3_aa: CATSRTSLASPLHF
cdr3_nt: TGTGCCACCAGCAGAACCTCCCTAGCTTCACCCCTCCACTTT

j_call: TRBJ2-3
v_call: TRBV6-6
clone_size: NA
d_call: NA
cdr3_aa: CASSYSLGRTDTQYF
cdr3_nt: TGTGCCAGCAGTTACTCGTTGGGGCGCACAGATACGCAGTATTTT

j_call: TRBJ1-2
v_call: TRBV13
clone_size: NA
d_call: NA
cdr3_aa: CASSARTETNYGYTF
cdr3_nt: TGTGCCAGCAGCGCCCGGACAGAAACTAACTATGGCTACACCTTC

j_call: TRBJ2-1
v_call: TRBV29-1
clone_size: NA
d_call: NA
cdr3_aa: CSVERRDNEQFF
cdr3_nt: TGCAGCGTTGAAAGGCGGGACAATGAGCAGTTCTTC

j_call: TRBJ2-7
v_call: TRBV7-6
clone_size: NA
d_call: TRBD1
cdr3_aa: CASSPDRVGQYF
cdr3_nt: TGTGCCAGCAGCCCCGACAGGGTCGGTCAGTACTTC

j_call: TRBJ2-3
v_call: TRBV11-1
clone_size: once
d_call: NA
cdr3_aa: CAHLSPYF
cdr3_nt: TGTGCCCACCTAAGTCCGTATTTT

j_call: TRBJ2-2
v_call: TRBV7-9
clone_size: NA
d_call: NA
cdr3_aa: CASTDLGTLNTGELFF
cdr3_nt: TGTGCCAGCACCGACCTTGGGACACTCAACACCGGGGAGCTGTTTTTT

j_call: TRBJ2-3
v_call: TRBV7-9
clone_size: NA
d_call: TRBD2
cdr3_aa: CASSPTPGRERTDTQYF
cdr3_nt: TGTGCCAGCAGCCCTACCCCAGGGCGGGAGCGGACAGATACGCAGTATTTT

j_call: TRBJ2-1
v_call: TRBV27
clone_size: NA
d_call: NA
cdr3_aa: CASSLYVGGRGSYNEQFF
cdr3_nt: TGTGCCAGCAGTTTATACGTCGGGGGACGAGGTTCCTACAATGAGCAGTTCTTC

j_call: TRBJ2-1
v_call: TRBV19
clone_size: NA
d_call: TRBD2
cdr3_aa: CATRPGGPNNEQFF
cdr3_nt: TGTGCCACACGCCCGGGGGGACCCAACAATGAGCAGTTCTTC

j_call: TRBJ2-7
v_call: TRBV7-8
clone_size: NA
d_call: TRBD1
cdr3_aa: CASSDRTGGFYEQYF
cdr3_nt: TGTGCCAGCAGCGACCGGACAGGGGGATTTTACGAGCAGTACTTC

j_call: TRBJ2-7
v_call: TRBV7-8
clone_size: NA
d_call: NA
cdr3_aa: CASSLDQGWAEQYF
cdr3_nt: TGTGCCAGCAGCTTAGACCAGGGTTGGGCCGAGCAGTACTTC

j_call: TRBJ2-1
v_call: TRBV29-1
clone_size: NA
d_call: TRBD1
cdr3_aa: CSVVGAPRDRENEQFF
cdr3_nt: TGCAGCGTTGTGGGGGCCCCCCGGGACAGGGAAAATGAGCAGTTCTTC

j_call: TRBJ2-3
v_call: TRBV30
clone_size: few
d_call: TRBD2
cdr3_aa: CALTRSGGFWDTQYF
cdr3_nt: TGTGCCTTAACCCGAAGCGGGGGGTTTTGGGATACGCAGTATTTT

j_call: TRBJ2-7
v_call: TRBV19
clone_size: NA
d_call: NA
cdr3_aa: CASSIVWSPPNEQYF
cdr3_nt: TGTGCCAGTAGTATAGTGTGGAGTCCTCCCAACGAGCAGTACTTC

j_call: TRBJ1-1
v_call: TRBV19
clone_size: NA
d_call: NA
cdr3_aa: CASSIGGAATEAFF
cdr3_nt: TGTGCCAGTAGTATCGGGGGGGCGGCCACTGAAGCTTTCTTT

j_call: TRBJ1-2
v_call: TRBV28
clone_size: NA
d_call: TRBD1
cdr3_aa: CASSFGTGGYGYTF
cdr3_nt: TGTGCCAGCAGTTTTGGGACAGGGGGCTATGGCTACACCTTC

j_call: TRBJ1-4
v_call: TRBV2
clone_size: NA
d_call: NA
cdr3_aa: CASREYERGIEKLFF
cdr3_nt: TGTGCCAGCAGGGAGTACGAGCGAGGGATAGAAAAACTGTTTTTT

j_call: TRBJ1-5
v_call: TRBV27
clone_size: NA
d_call: TRBD1
cdr3_aa: CASSFTGAVNQPQHF
cdr3_nt: TGTGCCAGCAGTTTCACAGGGGCCGTAAATCAGCCCCAGCATTTT

j_call: TRBJ2-1
v_call: TRBV5-5
clone_size: NA
d_call: TRBD2
cdr3_aa: CASSLLAGPNEQFF
cdr3_nt: TGTGCCAGCAGCTTGCTAGCGGGGCCCAATGAGCAGTTCTTC

j_call: TRBJ2-5
v_call: TRBV30
clone_size: once
d_call: NA
cdr3_aa: CAWGGTDDETQYF
cdr3_nt: TGTGCCTGGGGCGGGACCGACGACGAGACCCAGTACTTC

j_call: TRBJ2-7
v_call: TRBV19
clone_size: NA
d_call: NA
cdr3_aa: CASSIAYSYEQYF
cdr3_nt: TGTGCCAGTAGTATAGCCTACAGCTACGAGCAGTACTTC

j_call: TRBJ2-1
v_call: TRBV7-8
clone_size: once
d_call: NA
cdr3_aa: CASSFGRGYNEQFF
cdr3_nt: TGTGCCAGCAGCTTCGGTCGGGGCTACAATGAGCAGTTCTTC

j_call: TRBJ2-2
v_call: TRBV11-3
clone_size: NA
d_call: TRBD2
cdr3_aa: CASSSQRSSGRTTGELFF
cdr3_nt: TGTGCCAGCAGCTCCCAGAGGTCTAGCGGGAGAACCACCGGGGAGCTGTTTTTT

j_call: TRBJ2-7
v_call: TRBV28
clone_size: once
d_call: TRBD1
cdr3_aa: CASSTSGTGFEQYF
cdr3_nt: TGTGCCAGCAGTACCTCCGGGACAGGGTTCGAGCAGTACTTC